This TCR beta chain derives from a study of STAT5B mutations in CD4+ large granular lymphocyte leukemia (dated by TCRdb to 2021 to 2024). For the wider study: Among the healthy controls, the CDR3 'QG' motif was associated with a particular HLA allele. Flow cytometry on FACSCanto II or FACSVerse showed that the purified fractions were more than 95% pure among lymphocytes. The TCRbeta repertoires of CD4+ T-cell large granular lymphocyte leukemia patients were compared with the TCRbeta repertoires of healthy blood donors. Study-wide conclusions, independent of this receptor: The data were not HLA-matched, and the relatively small sample size could explain the higher clonality seen in CD4+ compared with CD8+ T-LGLL. TRBV06-family usage was enriched among the top patient clones (8/27) compared with healthy controls (2/35). Main leukemic clonotypes were private to each patient, although about a quarter of the main leukemic clonotypes were found at low frequency in the non-leukemic repertoires of other patients. CD4-sorted patient repertoires appeared more clonal than healthy CD4+ repertoires, and this difference persisted after removing the putative leukemic clones.

Details on this clone: The clone's antigen remains unknown. Per-base quality was not reported, and no clone a single base away is much larger than it.

Healthy controls were 35 to 40 blood donors whose buffy coats came from the Finnish Red Cross blood service. All TCR-sequenced material derived from peripheral blood: patient blood samples and healthy donor buffy coats. Peripheral blood mononuclear cells were isolated by Ficoll-Hypaque gradient centrifugation. CD4+ cells were magnetically purified from the buffy coats of healthy controls. The Gentra Puregene Cell and Tissue kit was used to extract genomic DNA, and a Qubit 2.0 fluorometer was used to measure the amount of genomic DNA. The immunoSEQ assay at survey resolution was applied to genomic DNA for sequencing of TCRbeta rearrangements. For the original study's pipeline: A lowest detectable productive clonotype frequency of 2.59 x 10-5 was observed in the TCR sequencing data. Only productive TCRbeta rearrangements, meaning sequences that were complete and in-frame, were kept for the analyses. Clonality for each sample was calculated as Simpson clonality in the immunoSEQ Analyzer version 3.0. Clones were binned by frequency as very rare, small, medium, large (1-20%) or hyperexpanded (>20%). Generation probabilities were estimated with OLGA 1.2.3, V-gene circos plots were made with VDJtools, specificities were looked up in VDJdb, and CDR3 motifs were identified with GLIPH. TCRdb holds this immuneACCESS table with in-frame rearrangements only. Some clones are missing; in checked studies, unresolved V genes explain under half, and the rest has no known cause. That table furnishes V, J and clone size, whereas the DNA furnished D and trimming. The table for this sample lists approximately 40,000 clones; roughly 80% of them were counted only once. The top ten constitute 0.3% to 0.35% of the sample.

The CDR3 numbers 14 residues from cysteine through phenylalanine. CDR3 DNA only is kept here, 42 bases in frame from base 1. V loses 2 bases, J loses 5 bases, and the germline ends lie 8 bases apart. CDR1 and CDR2 are drawn from the germline V gene: SGHRS, YFSETQ. This TCR came from a human donor in good health. The sequenced sample consisted of CD4+ T cells from blood buffy coats. Rearrangement joined TRBV5-1 to TRBJ1-6, with TRBD1 perhaps the D gene, on 6 matching bases. The CDR3 protein is CASSFGQNNSPLHF. DNA sequence: TGCGCCAGCAGCTTCGGACAGAATAATTCACCCCTCCACTTT. The full variable domain, completed from the reference TRBV5-1 and TRBJ1-6 proteins outside the CDR3, reads KAGVTQTPRYLIKTRGQQVTLSCSPISGHRSVSWYQQTPGQGLQFLFEYFSETQRNKGNFPGRFSGRQFSNSRSEMNVSTLELGDSALYLCASSFGQNNSPLHFGNGTRLTVT.